These T cell receptor beta chains were read from a single sample in a study of T cell clusters in autoimmune cytopenias. TCRdb processed the multiplex PCR reads again and assigns one entry to each CDR3 protein, with no DNA. Seen in this sample are 6,100 or so distinct CDR3 sequences; the ten most common clones hold approximately 6.9%. These data also formed part of another study, on T cell repertoires in aging, cancer and after chemotherapy.

The sequencing input was peripheral blood. The receptors shown here come from a human donor in good health. The CDR3 runs from the conserved cysteine through the conserved F or W. Some rows have no size entry. The others give once, few or many, or a class for an expanded clone.

TRBV7-2,TRBJ1-1,NA,CASSLRSDIQAEAFF
TRBV6-2/TRBV6-3,TRBJ1-1,NA,CASSPTENTEAFF
TRBV19,TRBJ1-3,medium-sized,CASSISTGLSGNTIYF
TRBV28,TRBJ2-2,NA,CASSVQPTPGELFF
TRBV20-1,TRBJ2-7,NA,CSARDTVGQTYEQYF
TRBV11-2,TRBJ2-7,NA,CASSSGGYEQYF
TRBV27,TRBJ2-3,medium-sized,CASSDSGASTDTQYF
TRBV7-9,TRBJ2-3,NA,CASSLGPISTGTQYF
TRBV7-9,TRBJ1-4,NA,CASSLNGGTGSEKLFF
TRBV5-1,TRBJ2-1,medium-sized,CASNRGNLATNEQFF
TRBV6-5,TRBJ1-5,medium-sized,CASSLTGAQPQHF
TRBV14,TRBJ2-5,medium-sized,CASSLPGGGLQETQYF
TRBV14,TRBJ2-7,NA,CASSQGPGRYEQYF
TRBV12-3/TRBV12-4,TRBJ2-2,medium-sized,CASSRTGARKNTGELFF
TRBV6-2/TRBV6-3,TRBJ1-1,NA,CASSRQGPQNTEAFF
TRBV6-5,TRBJ2-7,medium-sized,CASSSLGAAQSYEQYF
TRBV12-3/TRBV12-4,TRBJ2-2,NA,CASSLQGNTGELFF
TRBV20-1,TRBJ1-2,NA,CSARGGLTGTGDRNGYTF
TRBV6-2/TRBV6-3,TRBJ2-1,medium-sized,CASRPSGSYNEQFF
TRBV4-3,TRBJ2-6,NA,CASSQDGVWEKGNVLTF
TRBV12-3/TRBV12-4,TRBJ1-5,medium-sized,CASSLAARSQPQHF
TRBV6-4,TRBJ2-3,medium-sized,CASSDSASGGAGTDTQYF
TRBV6-1,TRBJ2-7,NA,CASSVQNSGLSSYEQYF
TRBV6-5,TRBJ1-2,NA,CASSSGTGVDGYTF
TRBV27,TRBJ1-5,medium-sized,CASTPLAGSNQPQHF
TRBV18,TRBJ2-5,NA,CASSPNRGETQYF
TRBV5-1,TRBJ2-4,NA,CASSLNSLAKNIQYF
TRBV5-3,TRBJ2-1,NA,CARSLCLLGVPSDEQFF
TRBV7-2,TRBJ1-2,NA,CASTNLANYGYTF
TRBV29-1,TRBJ2-7,medium-sized,CSVWTSGPEQYF
TRBV15,TRBJ1-2,medium-sized,CATSRAHSSNYGYTF
TRBV5-1,TRBJ2-2,NA,CASSLDGLNTGELFF
TRBV5-5,TRBJ2-1,medium-sized,CASSRSGSSSYNEQFF
TRBV27,TRBJ2-1,medium-sized,CASSSSGPQYSYNEQFF
TRBV6-2/TRBV6-3,TRBJ2-3,NA,CASSYWGAGVRDTQYF
TRBV30,TRBJ2-5,medium-sized,CAWSGGQGQTQYF
TRBV5-1,TRBJ2-7,NA,CASSLDREYYEQYF
TRBV27,TRBJ2-3,medium-sized,CASSSGTGGADTQYF
TRBV10-3,TRBJ1-6,NA,CAISERDSPLHF
TRBV12-3/TRBV12-4,TRBJ2-1,medium-sized,CASSPGLASNEQFF
TRBV5-5,TRBJ1-1,NA,CASTPGGQVNTEAFF
TRBV5-1,TRBJ2-4,NA,CASSSEVQGGWYF
TRBV7-6,TRBJ2-7,NA,CAGARGGGSTYEQYF
TRBV18,TRBJ1-2,medium-sized,CASSPDTNYGYTF
TRBV20-1,TRBJ1-1,NA,CSAGLPGPEAFF
TRBV29-1,TRBJ2-7,medium-sized,CSVVQGYEQYF
TRBV19,TRBJ2-2,medium-sized,CASVGLPSGPNTGELFF
TRBV30,TRBJ1-1,medium-sized,CAWMGQGDTEAFF
TRBV5-6,TRBJ1-2,NA,CASSYDTGANYGYTF
TRBV5-6,TRBJ1-1,NA,CASSPEGGPSEAFF
TRBV13,TRBJ1-1,NA,CASSLGALGTEAFF
TRBV12-3/TRBV12-4,TRBJ1-1,NA,CASSLSPRGSNTEAFF
TRBV6-5,TRBJ1-2,medium-sized,CASCSSFYGYTF
TRBV5-1,TRBJ2-1,NA,CASSPGLAGGRNEQFF
TRBV18,TRBJ1-2,medium-sized,CASSPGQHYGYTF
TRBV12-3/TRBV12-4,TRBJ2-3,medium-sized,CASSPGDSSTDTQYF
TRBV29-1,TRBJ2-1,NA,CSVDWAEVYNEQFF
TRBV30,TRBJ1-4,medium-sized,CAWMRGPGEKEKLFF
TRBV6-2/TRBV6-3,TRBJ1-1,NA,CASIKDGLNTEAFF